This T cell receptor beta chain was observed in a study of shared clonotypes between healthy human individuals. CD45RO negativity and positive selection for CCR7 defined naive CD8 cells, a population that excluded terminally differentiated effector memory CD45RA+ cells. This table comes from immunoSEQ multiplex PCR, and its TCRdb copy is limited to in-frame clones, with some not included. Of about 2 million clones listed, just under 95% were seen once; the top ten hold approximately 1.2%. Trimming stripped 10 bases from V and 1 base from J, with 18 bases between. This CDR3 contains 15 residues. Germline V gene sequence: CDR1 MNHEY, CDR2 SMNVEV (reference sequence).

The TCR comes from a man younger than 35 in good health. The chain has TRBV27 and TRBJ2-3; D might be TRBD1 (5 bases). Sequencing was carried out using naive CD8+ T cells sorted from blood. The CDR3 coding sequence is TGTGCCACCCGAAGCAGGGCAGTAGGCACAGATACGCAGTATTTT. Translation: CATRSRAVGTDTQYF.